The 24 T cell receptor beta chains below all came from one sample that was sequenced in a study of early T cells in non-severe SARS-CoV-2 infection. TCRdb itself ran the 5' RACE reads through MiXCR, one entry per CDR3 protein. The repertoire has more than 90,000 distinct CDR3 sequences, more than 9.5% of them found once; the top ten carry roughly 5%. What was sequenced was whole blood. Receptors were obtained from an adult who was a healthcare worker with PCR-confirmed SARS-CoV-2 infection or an uninfected control (not recorded which).

This clonotype appeared a few times. V usage is TRBV5-1 and J usage is TRBJ2-3; 10 bases align to TRBD1. Trimming removed 0 bases from V and 0 bases from J; junction bases left unmatched: 13. Germline CDR1 is SGHRS and CDR2 is YFSETQ. The CDR3 consists of 20 residues. CDR3 sequence: CASSLARTGGFELSTDTQYF. As DNA, the CDR3 is TGCGCCAGCAGCTTGGCCCGGACAGGGGGGTTTGAGTTAAGCACAGATACGCAGTATTTT.

Many counts were recorded for this clonotype. The rearrangement links TRBV2 to TRBJ2-6; D is unclear. Trimming removed 5 bases from V and 0 bases from J, with 11 bases in between. There are 16 residues in the CDR3. CDR1 is SNHLY and CDR2 is FYNNEI in the germline V gene. CDR3 region: CASSPGYSSGANVLTF. The CDR3 bases are TGTGCCAGCAGTCCCGGGTACAGCTCTGGGGCCAACGTCCTGACTTTC.

This chain links TRBV5-1 with TRBJ2-1; D tentatively fits TRBD1 or TRBD2 (5 bases each). Per germline, CDR1 SGHRS and CDR2 YFSETQ. The length of the CDR3 is 11 residues. The V gene lost 4 bases and the J gene lost 10 bases, with 9 bases spanning the gap. Here the CDR3 DNA reads TGCGCCAGCAGCCGGGACGCCGAGCAGTTCTTC. It translates to CASSRDAEQFF.

Only a few counts were recorded for this clonotype. The genes are TRBV18 and TRBJ2-1; 7 bases line up with TRBD1. Germline assignment: CDR1 KGHSH and CDR2 LQKENI. CDR3 length: 15 residues. V lost 1 base and J lost 9; bases outside the gene matches: 9. CDR3 DNA: TGTGCCAGCTCACCACAAAGTAACAGGGGTGTTGAGCAGTTCTTC. It codes for CASSPQSNRGVEQFF.

The CDR3 reads CASSSREGELFF. For the CDR3, the DNA is TGTGCCAGCAGTTCCAGGGAAGGGGAGCTGTTTTTT. The genes are TRBV27 and TRBJ2-2, with D perhaps matching TRBD1 (5 bases). Germline loops: CDR1 MNHEY, CDR2 SMNVEV (reference sequence). The CDR3 contains 12 residues. Trimming left V 4 bases short and J 8 bases short, with 8 bases between.

This clonotype turned up a few times. The chain has TRBV27 and TRBJ1-2, with a possible D match to TRBD1 (5 bases). Germline V gives CDR1 MNHEY, CDR2 SMNVEV (reference sequence). V lost 2 bases to trimming and J lost 5 bases, with 12 bases between them. This CDR3 has 14 residues. The chain's CDR3 is CASSLTGTVYGYTF. In DNA, the CDR3 is TGTGCCAGCAGTTTAACCGGGACGGTGTATGGCTACACCTTC.

The rearrangement links TRBV20-1 to TRBJ2-3, with 8 bases lining up with TRBD2. Per germline, CDR1 DFQATT and CDR2 SNEGSKA (reference sequence). This CDR3 spans 16 amino acids. J was trimmed by 3 bases and V by 0 bases; bases with no gene match: 8. The CDR3 is CSARDPGSGSTDTQYF. The CDR3 bases are TGCAGTGCTAGAGATCCGGGGAGCGGGAGTACAGATACGCAGTATTTT.

The rearrangement joins TRBV7-2 to TRBJ1-2; D unclear. The CDR3 runs 15 residues. With 1 base removed from V and 4 bases from J, the gap between germline ends came to 13 bases. From germline, CDR1 is SGHTA and CDR2 FQGNSA. CDR3 amino acids: CASSLGLPSSYGYTF. The CDR3 region has the DNA TGTGCCAGCAGCTTAGGGCTCCCTAGCAGCTATGGCTACACCTTC.

In this sample, this clonotype turned up many times. Written as DNA, the CDR3 is TGCGCCAGCAGCTTGGAGGGGTTCGTTGGAAATGAGCAGTTCTTC. Its translation is CASSLEGFVGNEQFF. V is TRBV5-1 and J is TRBJ2-1; D is perhaps TRBD1 (5 bases). Germline CDR1 reads SGHRS; CDR2 reads YFSETQ. Trimming took 0 bases from V and 7 from J, leaving 14 bases between them. The CDR3 runs 15 residues.

This clonotype was seen repeatedly, ten times or more. The chain is built from TRBV19 and TRBJ2-5; D is perhaps TRBD1 (5 bases). The V gene's germline CDR1 is LNHDA and CDR2 SQIVND (reference sequence). Trimming shortened V by 3 bases and J by 5 bases, and 13 bases separated the two germline ends. The CDR3 spans 14 residues. Here the CDR3 reads CASSIFPPGETQYF. CDR3 sequence (DNA): TGTGCCAGTAGTATTTTCCCCCCAGGGGAGACCCAGTACTTC.

The chain is built from TRBV4-1 and TRBJ2-6; D gene uncertain. Germline CDR1 MGHRA, CDR2 YSYEKL. V was cut by 0 bases and J by 4 bases, with 16 bases left in between. The CDR3 has 18 residues. CDR3 sequence reads: CASSQDSSLLAGANVLTF. The CDR3 DNA sequence: TGCGCCAGCAGCCAAGATTCCTCCCTTTTGGCCGGGGCCAACGTCCTGACTTTC.

This clonotype was observed a handful of times. The chain couples TRBV11-3 to TRBJ2-1; possibly TRBD1 for D (6 bases). Germline values: CDR1 SGHNT, CDR2 YENEEA. The length of the CDR3 is 14 residues. Trimming took off 1 base at V and 6 bases at J, with 10 bases between the two ends. The CDR3 region has the DNA TGTGCCAGCAGCTTAGGGGGGCCGGTCAATGAGCAGTTCTTC. Translated: CASSLGGPVNEQFF. Together with reference TRBV11-3 and TRBJ2-1, the CDR3 gives the full variable domain: EAGVVQSPRYKIIEKKQPVAFWCNPISGHNTLYWYLQNLGQGPELLIRYENEEAVDDSQLPKDRFSAERLKGVDSTLKIQPAELGDSAVYLCASSLGGPVNEQFFGPGTRLTVL.

As regards this clonotype: A read error may be the cause here, since a much bigger clone is one base away. Given the absence of the conserved phenylalanine or tryptophan at the CDR3 end, a read error is likely. The V gene is TRBV20-1, the J gene TRBJ2-1; 10 bases align to TRBD2. This CDR3 comprises 15 residues. Germline CDR1 DFQATT, CDR2 SNEGSKA (reference sequence). CDR3 in DNA: TGCAGTGCGAGAGAGCTAGCGGGGGTCTACAATGAGCAGTTCTAC. Translation gives CSARELAGVYNEQFY.

This clonotype was detected many times. The rearrangement uses TRBV3-1 and TRBJ2-5; D is perhaps TRBD2 (5 bases). Between the trimmed V and J ends, which lost 1 base and 3 bases, there was a span of 9 bases. The CDR3 is made up of 14 amino acids. The germline CDR1 and CDR2 sequences are LGHDT and YNNKEL (reference sequence). CDR3 protein: CASSQVGGKETQYF. The CDR3 DNA reads as TGTGCCAGCAGCCAAGTAGGAGGAAAAGAGACCCAGTACTTC.

This clonotype was detected many times. The V call is TRBV28, the J call TRBJ2-3, with 8 bases fitting TRBD1. The CDR3 is 14 residues long. Trimming took 6 bases from V and 2 from J; bases not matched to a gene: 4. Looked up from germline, CDR1 is MDHEN and CDR2 is SYDVKM. CDR3 sequence reads: CASRLGQATDTQYF. In DNA, the CDR3 is TGTGCCAGCAGATTGGGACAGGCCACAGATACGCAGTATTTT. Based on the CDR3 plus reference TRBV28 and TRBJ2-3, the full variable domain is DVKVTQSSRYLVKRTGEKVFLECVQDMDHENMFWYRQDPGLGLRLIYFSYDVKMKEKGDIPEGYSVSREKKERFSLILESASTNQTSMYLCASRLGQATDTQYFGPGTRLTVL.

This clonotype was detected a few times. CDR3 sequence: CASSLYSSGNTGELFF. The CDR3 region has the DNA TGTGCCAGCAGCTTATATTCTAGCGGTAACACCGGGGAGCTGTTTTTT. J is TRBJ2-2 and V is TRBV7-2, with 7 bases that match TRBD2. The CDR3 sequence is 16 residues long. Germline V gene sequence: CDR1 SGHTA, CDR2 FQGNSA. The trim removed 2 bases at V and 2 bases at J, leaving 5 bases unmatched.

This rearrangement joins TRBV30 to TRBJ2-1; 12 nucleotides match TRBD2. V lost 2 bases, J lost 7 bases, and 9 bases stayed unmatched. The CDR3 consists of 16 residues. Looked up from germline, CDR1 is GTSNPN and CDR2 is SVGIG (reference sequence). The CDR3 sequence: CAWSQGLAGGQNEQFF. The CDR3 bases are TGTGCCTGGAGTCAGGGCCTAGCGGGGGGGCAGAATGAGCAGTTCTTC.

This clonotype was detected many times. The chain is built from TRBV2 and TRBJ1-6, with 9 positions matching TRBD1. The ends lost 5 bases at V and 10 bases at J; junction bases unmatched: 6. The CDR3 runs 14 residues. Germline V gene data show CDR1 as SNHLY and CDR2 as FYNNEI. CDR3 residues: CASSSTGGLSPLHF. CDR3 DNA sequence: TGTGCCAGCAGTTCGACAGGGGGACTGTCACCCCTCCACTTT.

In its sample, this clonotype was seen a few times. This chain links TRBV29-1 with TRBJ1-2, with 7 positions matching TRBD1. V shed 6 bases, J shed 2 bases, and the junction held 3 bases outside the gene matches. Germline-derived CDR1 and CDR2 are SQVTM and ANQGSEA. This CDR3 comprises 12 residues. The DNA of the CDR3 is TGCAGCGTGGGACAGCTAAACTATGGCTACACCTTC. Protein sequence: CSVGQLNYGYTF.

This clonotype was observed many times. The gene calls are TRBV5-1 and TRBJ2-1; 13 bases are a match to TRBD2. CDR3 size: 16 residues. The V segment lost 4 bases and the J segment 3 bases; nucleotides outside the gene matches: 4. Looked up from germline, CDR1 is SGHRS and CDR2 is YFSETQ. Written as DNA, the CDR3 is TGCGCCAGCAGCAGAGGGACTAGCGGGATCTACAATGAGCAGTTCTTC. This gives the protein CASSRGTSGIYNEQFF.

This clonotype was picked up many times. The chain carries TRBV7-6 and TRBJ2-1; 7 nucleotides agree with TRBD2. Germline CDR1 SGHVS, CDR2 FNYEAQ. The CDR3 sequence is 15 residues long. Germline trimming cut 0 bases from V and 9 bases from J; bases unmatched to any gene: 8. The CDR3 DNA reads as TGTGCCAGCAGCTTAGCGCTAGCGGTCCGCGGTGAGCAGTTCTTC. This sequence encodes CASSLALAVRGEQFF.

In this sample, this clonotype turned up many times. The chain couples TRBV7-3 to TRBJ1-2; perhaps TRBD1 as D (6 bases). Germline CDR1 and CDR2: SGHTA and FQGTGA. V was shortened by 5 bases and J by 5 bases, with 15 bases between the two germline ends. The CDR3 covers 14 residues. For the CDR3, the DNA is TGTGCCAGCAGCCCTGGGGGCCGGTTGTATGGCTACACCTTC. This translates into CASSPGGRLYGYTF.

This clonotype was seen many times. The CDR3 sequence is CASSLTGDSPLHF. DNA of the CDR3: TGTGCCAGCAGTTTAACAGGGGACTCACCCCTCCACTTT. The chain carries TRBV12-3 or TRBV12-4 and TRBJ1-6; 7 positions agree with TRBD1. V dropped 2 bases and J dropped 10; count of bases not matched to a gene: 2. This CDR3 is built from 13 residues.

This clonotype was found many times. The rearrangement uses TRBV27 and TRBJ1-1, with D unresolved. From germline, CDR1 is MNHEY and CDR2 SMNVEV (reference sequence). The CDR3 length is 15 residues. Trimming took 4 bases from V and 1 from J, leaving 13 bases between them. In DNA, the CDR3 is TGTGCCAGCAGTTCCCACCCCCATCAGAACACTGAAGCTTTCTTT. This encodes CASSSHPHQNTEAFF.